This T cell receptor beta chain was identified during a study of patients and donors after allogeneic stem cell transplantation. In TCRdb, the RT-PCR reads were re-called with MiXCR into one record per CDR3 protein. Of around 90,000 distinct CDR3 sequences listed, around 48% are singletons. V dropped 5 bases and J dropped 3 bases, with 4 bases sitting between them. Per the germline V gene, CDR1 is SQVTM and CDR2 is ANQGSEA. The length of the CDR3 is 10 residues. Sequenced input: blood, either unsorted or a sorted T cell fraction (not recorded which). The chain uses TRBV29-1 and TRBJ1-2; no clear D. The sequence derives from a human donor who was either an allogeneic HSCT recipient or a stem cell or donor lymphocyte infusion donor (not recorded which). It is not recorded whose cells these are; they may come from a transplant donor. As DNA, the CDR3 is TGCAGCGTTCCGGACTATGGCTACACCTTC. Translated: CSVPDYGYTF.